The T cell receptor (beta chain) described here comes from a study of blood T cell repertoires in COVID-19. Looking at the study overall: Both acute and convalescent COVID-19 samples were obtained from the United States, Italy and Spain. Sources were T cells, B-cell-depleted T cells, or PBMCs; the material itself was cDNA or gDNA.

The germline V and J ends were trimmed by 3 bases and 1 base, with 7 bases remaining between them. Germline V gives CDR1 LNHDA, CDR2 SQIVND (reference sequence). The CDR3 is made up of 14 amino acids. Per the study methods: From reference gene primer amplification, estimates of nucleated cell counts were derived. Libraries were prepared by immunoSEQ multiplex PCR; TCRdb keeps only in-frame clonotypes and omits some of them. That table supplies the V and J calls and clone size; D and trimming were determined from the DNA. The sample holds around 50,000 clones, 75% to 90% seen once. The chain carries TRBV19 and TRBJ2-1, with D perhaps TRBD2 (6 bases). Sequences were obtained from peripheral blood. This receptor was identified in a woman of 80 years or more with COVID-19, enrolled during active disease. CDR3 loop: CASSMGGSYNEQFF. DNA of the CDR3: TGTGCCAGTAGTATGGGAGGATCCTACAATGAGCAGTTCTTC.